The 27 T cell receptor beta chains presented below share a single source sample, sequenced in a study of Tregs in tolerant kidney transplant recipients. Clones were sequenced by immunoSEQ multiplex PCR, and TCRdb holds only the in-frame ones, with some missing. Of about 88,000 clones in the sample, around 94% are singletons; the top ten hold roughly 5%. The sample taken for sequencing was CD8+ T cells from blood. The receptors stem from a human donor in good health.

This sequence joins TRBV7-9 and TRBJ2-7, with TRBD1 matching over 7 bases. The CDR3 is made up of 17 amino acids. The germline V gene encodes CDR1 SEHNR and CDR2 FQNEAQ (reference sequence). V lost 5 bases, J lost 0 bases, and 13 bases stayed unmatched. CDR3 DNA sequence: TGTGCCAGCAGCAAACGTCCACCCAGGACAGGCTCCTACGAGCAGTACTTC. Amino acids: CASSKRPPRTGSYEQYF.

The chain couples TRBV13 to TRBJ2-7, with TRBD2 as a possible D gene (6 bases). Trimming took 5 bases from V and 2 from J, leaving 22 bases between them. CDR1 is PRHDT, CDR2 FYEKMQ, per germline (reference sequence). The CDR3 extends over 17 amino acids. Here the CDR3 DNA reads TGTGCCAGCAGCCCTCGTTTTGTAGGGGAGGCTCCCTACGAGCAGTACTTC. Protein: CASSPRFVGEAPYEQYF.

The chain uses TRBV13 and TRBJ1-5; perhaps TRBD1 as D (6 bases). CDR1 and CDR2 (germline): PRHDT, FYEKMQ (reference sequence). V dropped 4 bases and J dropped 5 bases, with 12 bases sitting between them. The CDR3 has 14 residues. CDR3 coding DNA: TGTGCCAGCAGCTCTGGGGCAGGGGATCAGCCCCAGCATTTT. Translated: CASSSGAGDQPQHF. The complete variable domain, with remaining parts taken from reference TRBV13 and TRBJ1-5, reads AAGVIQSPRHLIKEKRETATLKCYPIPRHDTVYWYQQGPGQDPQFLISFYEKMQSDKGSIPDRFSAQQFSDYHSELNMSSLELGDSALYFCASSSGAGDQPQHFGDGTRLSIL.

CDR3 sequence: CASSWTANTGELFF. The CDR3 nucleotides read TGTGCCAGCAGTTGGACAGCGAACACCGGGGAGCTGTTTTTT. The rearrangement links TRBV28 to TRBJ2-2, with D possibly TRBD1 on 6 matching bases. Per germline, CDR1 MDHEN and CDR2 SYDVKM. Between the trimmed V and J ends, which lost 4 bases and 0 bases, there was a span of 6 bases. This CDR3 comprises 14 residues. Filled out from reference TRBV28 and TRBJ2-2, the complete variable domain reads DVKVTQSSRYLVKRTGEKVFLECVQDMDHENMFWYRQDPGLGLRLIYFSYDVKMKEKGDIPEGYSVSREKKERFSLILESASTNQTSMYLCASSWTANTGELFFGEGSRLTVL.

The V gene is TRBV29-1, the J gene TRBJ2-1; D is perhaps TRBD2 (5 bases). V dropped 3 bases and J dropped 4 bases, with 10 bases sitting between them. The CDR3 covers 13 residues. Germline loops: CDR1 SQVTM, CDR2 ANQGSEA. Written as DNA, the CDR3 is TGCAGCGTTGAGGGGTGGAGGTACAATGAGCAGTTCTTC. Amino acid sequence: CSVEGWRYNEQFF.

The J gene is TRBJ1-2, the V gene TRBV29-1; tentatively, D is TRBD1 (6 bases). This CDR3 has 13 residues. Germline V gene sequence: CDR1 SQVTM, CDR2 ANQGSEA. Trimming left V 3 bases short and J 2 bases short, with 10 bases between. DNA of the CDR3: TGCAGCGTTGAGGGGGGCCACAACTATGGCTACACCTTC. It is translated as CSVEGGHNYGYTF.

The chain carries TRBV14 and TRBJ2-7; 13 nucleotides agree with TRBD2. This CDR3 spans 16 amino acids. V dropped 4 bases and J dropped 1; count of bases not matched to a gene: 4. CDR1 is SGHDN and CDR2 is FVKESK in the germline V gene. The CDR3 region has the DNA TGTGCCAGCAGCCCCAGGACTAGCGGGAGATCCTACGAGCAGTACTTC. It codes for CASSPRTSGRSYEQYF.

CDR3 nucleotides: TGTGCCAGCAGTTTATCGACAGGGGTTGAAGCTTTCTTT. Protein sequence: CASSLSTGVEAFF. The gene calls are TRBV27 and TRBJ1-1, with TRBD1 identical over 8 bases. The V gene end was trimmed by 0 bases and the J gene end by 7 bases; junction bases not matched to a gene: 1. Germline V lookup: CDR1 MNHEY, CDR2 SMNVEV (reference sequence). This CDR3 contains 13 residues.

The chain links TRBV7-3 to TRBJ1-3, with D uncertain. Germline CDR1 reads SGHTA; CDR2 reads FQGTGA. CDR3 length equals 15 residues. V was trimmed by 1 base and J by 5 bases, leaving 12 bases between them. This CDR3 is CASSLREIRRNTIYF. In DNA, the CDR3 is TGTGCCAGCAGCTTAAGGGAAATTCGGAGAAACACCATATATTTT.

About this clone itself: The same CDR3 also results from other DNA sequences found in this sample. The V and J genes are TRBV29-1 and TRBJ1-2; maybe TRBD1 (5 bases). CDR3 length: 12 residues. Germline V CDR1 and CDR2: SQVTM, ANQGSEA. V was shortened by 0 bases and J by 4 bases, with 6 bases between the two germline ends. The CDR3 loop reads CSVEDRGYGYTF. CDR3 in DNA: TGCAGCGTTGAAGATAGGGGCTATGGCTACACCTTC.

This clone was seen once. This chain joins TRBV27 and TRBJ2-7; no firm D call. The germline V gene encodes CDR1 MNHEY and CDR2 SMNVEV (reference sequence). The CDR3 has 16 amino acids. V dropped 0 bases and J dropped 0 bases, with 12 bases sitting between them. The CDR3 is CASSLSKGSNSYEQYF. In DNA form, the CDR3 reads TGTGCCAGCAGTTTATCGAAGGGCTCCAACTCCTACGAGCAGTACTTC.

This chain connects TRBV29-1 to TRBJ1-1, with 9 bases lining up with TRBD1. V lost 6 bases to trimming and J lost 4 bases; unmatched junction nucleotides: 9. The germline V gene encodes CDR1 SQVTM and CDR2 ANQGSEA. The CDR3 length is 14 residues. CDR3 DNA: TGCAGCGTCGAGGGGACAGGGAGGGGCACTGAAGCTTTCTTT. Protein sequence: CSVEGTGRGTEAFF. Supplemented by reference TRBV29-1 and TRBJ1-1, the full variable domain reads SAVISQKPSRDICQRGTSLTIQCQVDSQVTMMFWYRQQPGQSLTLIATANQGSEATYESGFVIDKFPISRPNLTFSTLTVSNMSPEDSSIYLCSVEGTGRGTEAFFGQGTRLTVV.

The chain couples TRBV7-9 to TRBJ1-4, with TRBD1 as a possible D gene (6 bases). CDR1 is SEHNR, CDR2 FQNEAQ, per germline (reference sequence). The V gene lost 6 bases and the J gene lost 6 bases, with 17 bases spanning the gap. CDR3 size: 15 residues. This chain's CDR3 is CASSHETGTDEKLFF. DNA for the CDR3: TGTGCCAGCAGTCATGAAACAGGGACTGATGAAAAACTGTTTTTT.

V is TRBV11-1 and J is TRBJ2-7; 9 positions agree with TRBD1. The length of the CDR3 is 15 residues. Germline lookup yields CDR1 SGHAT and CDR2 FQDESV (reference sequence). With V trimmed by 2 bases and J by 0 bases, 2 bases remained unmatched. CDR3 DNA sequence: TGTGCCAGCAGCTTACCGGACAGGGGCTCCTACGAGCAGTACTTC. Protein sequence: CASSLPDRGSYEQYF.

The V call is TRBV6-5, the J call TRBJ1-2; D is uncertain. Germline V CDR1 and CDR2: MNHEY, SVGAGI. The length of the CDR3 is 13 residues. V lost 8 bases, J lost 6 bases, and 16 bases lay in between. The CDR3 loop reads CASSYGEFNGYTF. In DNA, the CDR3 is TGTGCCAGCTCTTACGGGGAATTTAATGGCTACACCTTC.

V is TRBV19 and J is TRBJ2-2, with a tentative D call TRBD2 (6 bases). Deletions cut 5 bases from V and 8 bases from J, with 15 bases between. Germline CDR1 and CDR2: LNHDA and SQIVND (reference sequence). This CDR3 has 14 residues. The CDR3 protein is CASSPGTFSGELFF. In DNA, the CDR3 is TGTGCCAGTAGTCCTGGGACTTTTTCGGGGGAGCTGTTTTTT.

The genes are TRBV5-6 and TRBJ2-7, with D uncertain. Germline V gene data show CDR1 as SGHDT and CDR2 as YYEEEE. This CDR3 has 12 residues. The V end was cut by 7 bases, the J end by 3 bases, with 11 bases between. Here the CDR3 DNA reads TGTGCCAGCTCTGGCATTGGCTACGAGCAGTACTTC. It yields the protein CASSGIGYEQYF.

This chain connects TRBV27 to TRBJ2-3; 7 positions match TRBD1. Germline trimming cut 5 bases from V and 5 bases from J; bases unmatched to any gene: 10. Per the germline V gene, CDR1 is MNHEY and CDR2 is SMNVEV (reference sequence). The CDR3 is made up of 15 amino acids. CDR3 protein: CASSQKDRSRDTQYF. The CDR3 bases are TGTGCCAGCAGTCAGAAGGACAGGTCACGAGATACGCAGTATTTT.

This clone was seen once. The chain joins TRBV21-1 to TRBJ2-2; the table assigns TRBD2, which was not confirmed against the DNA. TRBV21-1 is tagged as a pseudogene. The CDR3 is 18 amino acids. The CDR3 sequence is CASSNPGPSGSRTGELFF. The CDR3 DNA is TGTGCCAGCAGCAACCCTGGGCCTAGCGGGAGTCGTACCGGGGAGCTGTTTTTT.

This clone was recorded once. The chain is built from TRBV7-9 and TRBJ2-1; 8 bases line up with TRBD1. This CDR3 is 16 amino acids long. CDR1 is SEHNR, CDR2 FQNEAQ, per germline (reference sequence). V trimming: 5 bases; J trimming: 8 bases; junction bases outside the gene matches: 14. CDR3 loop: CASSPQGALWMDEQFF. The CDR3 region has the DNA TGTGCCAGCAGCCCCCAGGGGGCCCTCTGGATGGATGAGCAGTTCTTC. Full variable domain (outside the CDR3, taken from reference TRBV7-9 and TRBJ2-1): DTGVSQNPRHKITKRGQNVTFRCDPISEHNRLYWYRQTLGQGPEFLTYFQNEAQLEKSRLLSDRFSAERPKGSFSTLEIQRTEQGDSAMYLCASSPQGALWMDEQFFGPGTRLTVL.

The rearrangement uses TRBV4-1 and TRBJ2-7; TRBD1 agrees at 9 bases. CDR3 length: 20 residues. V lost 0 bases to trimming and J lost 0 bases; unmatched junction nucleotides: 15. Germline V gene lookup returns CDR1 MGHRA and CDR2 YSYEKL. CDR3 protein: CASSQDRDRVGLPISYEQYF. The DNA of the CDR3 is TGCGCCAGCAGCCAAGACCGGGACAGGGTGGGACTTCCCATCTCCTACGAGCAGTACTTC.

The J gene is TRBJ2-4, the V gene TRBV5-1; no firm D call. CDR1 is SGHRS and CDR2 is YFSETQ in the germline V gene. The CDR3 extends over 13 amino acids. Trimming stripped 5 bases from V and 4 bases from J, with 10 bases between. CDR3 in amino acids: CASRDVFKNIQYF. CDR3 DNA sequence: TGCGCCAGCAGGGACGTCTTTAAAAACATTCAGTACTTC.

V is TRBV19 and J is TRBJ1-1; 11 bases align to TRBD1. Per germline, CDR1 LNHDA and CDR2 SQIVND (reference sequence). Trimming at V came to 1 base and at J to 0 bases, leaving 4 bases not matched to a gene. CDR3 length: 17 residues. CDR3 sequence: CASSIVWTGGLNTEAFF. CDR3 DNA sequence: TGTGCCAGTAGTATAGTTTGGACAGGGGGCCTGAACACTGAAGCTTTCTTT.

The chain is built from TRBV30 and TRBJ2-3; D ambiguous. The CDR3 spans 13 residues. The V gene's germline CDR1 is GTSNPN and CDR2 SVGIG (reference sequence). The ends were cut back, 5 bases at V and 0 bases at J, with 9 bases in the middle. CDR3 region: CAWDRTSTDTQYF. The DNA for the CDR3 is TGTGCCTGGGACCGCACTAGCACAGATACGCAGTATTTT.

The chain links TRBV27 to TRBJ2-7; D uncertain. V shed 5 bases and J shed 0 bases, with 5 bases lying between them. CDR1 and CDR2 (germline): MNHEY, SMNVEV (reference sequence). This CDR3 is built from 12 residues. The CDR3 region has the DNA TGTGCCAGCAGTCCCTACTCCTACGAGCAGTACTTC. It translates to CASSPYSYEQYF.

The gene calls are TRBV6-1 and TRBJ2-7; 9 nucleotides line up with TRBD1. Trimming took 4 bases from V and 0 from J; bases not matched to a gene: 1. The CDR3 spans 14 residues. CDR1 is MNHNS, CDR2 SASEGT, per germline. The CDR3 nucleotides read TGTGCCAGCAGTGGACAGGGGGGCTCCTACGAGCAGTACTTC. This encodes CASSGQGGSYEQYF.

In this sample, this clone turned up once. The chain is built from TRBV7-8 and TRBJ2-7, with 9 bases that match TRBD2. Losses at the gene ends were 0 bases for V and 3 bases for J; bases not matched to a gene: 0. Germline V CDR1 and CDR2: SGHVS, FQNEAQ. CDR3 length equals 14 residues. CDR3 sequence reads: CASSLAAGGYEQYF. CDR3 in DNA: TGTGCCAGCAGCTTAGCAGCGGGGGGCTACGAGCAGTACTTC. Combining the CDR3 with reference TRBV7-8 and TRBJ2-7 gives the whole variable domain GAGVSQSPRYKVAKRGQDVALRCDPISGHVSLFWYQQALGQGPEFLTYFQNEAQLDKSGLPSDRFFAERPEGSVSTLKIQRTQQEDSAVYLCASSLAAGGYEQYFGPGTRLTVT.